These 10 T cell receptor beta chains originate from one sample sequenced in a study of T-cell reconstitution after alpha-beta-depleted transplantation in children. This sample's TCRbeta library carried unique molecular identifier barcodes. Via MiXCR, TCRdb re-called the PCR reads, giving one row per CDR3 protein. The table lists approximately 800,000 distinct CDR3 sequences, 16% of them singletons. The sequencing used PBMCs, mostly from graft donor cells, collected 360 days after TCRalphabeta/CD19-depleted stem cell transplant. The receptor source for this set is a male patient aged 10 to 17 who had a stem cell transplant for acute lymphoblastic leukemia, so the T cells may come from the graft donor.

This clonotype was counted only a few times. The gene calls are TRBV7-3 and TRBJ2-7; maybe TRBD1 (5 bases). Germline loops: CDR1 SGHTA, CDR2 FQGTGA. This CDR3 is built from 15 residues. Trimming removed 5 bases from V and 7 bases from J, with 21 bases in between. The CDR3 sequence: CASSDRQGAVGEQYF. CDR3 DNA: TGTGCCAGCAGCGATAGGCAGGGTGCTGTAGGGGAGCAGTACTTC. The whole variable domain, remainder taken from reference TRBV7-3 and TRBJ2-7, is GAGVSQTPSNKVTEKGKYVELRCDPISGHTALYWYRQSLGQGPEFLIYFQGTGAADDSGLPNDRFFAVRPEGSVSTLKIQRTERGDSAVYLCASSDRQGAVGEQYFGPGTRLTVT.

This clonotype was found a few times. The CDR3 bases are TGCGCCAGCAGCCTCCAAGGGGACAGGGTTTACGAGCAGTACTTC. It is translated as CASSLQGDRVYEQYF. The chain uses TRBV4-1 and TRBJ2-7; 9 nucleotides agree with TRBD1. Germline V lookup: CDR1 MGHRA, CDR2 YSYEKL. Losses at the gene ends were 4 bases for V and 4 bases for J; bases not matched to a gene: 8. The CDR3 totals 15 residues.

This clonotype was seen a handful of times. This chain connects TRBV7-9 to TRBJ1-6; D is unresolved. Germline-derived CDR1 and CDR2 are SEHNR and FQNEAQ (reference sequence). Trimming stripped 2 bases from V and 17 bases from J, with 13 bases between. CDR3 length: 12 residues. CDR3 amino acids: CASSLRAGKVHF. In DNA, the CDR3 is TGTGCCAGCAGCTTACGCGCGGGGAAAGTCCACTTT.

In this sample, this clonotype turned up a few times. V is TRBV5-1 and J is TRBJ2-3; D ambiguous. Trimming stripped 1 base from V and 4 bases from J, with 7 bases between. CDR1 and CDR2 from the germline V gene are SGHRS and YFSETQ. The CDR3 contains 13 residues. The CDR3: CASSLTIPDTQYF. The CDR3 DNA is TGCGCCAGCAGCTTGACTATTCCAGATACGCAGTATTTT.

This clonotype was found a few times. V gene TRBV29-1 combines with J gene TRBJ2-1; 7 nucleotides match TRBD1. The CDR3 is 14 residues long. Germline CDR1 reads SQVTM; CDR2 reads ANQGSEA. V gave up 7 bases and J gave up 4 bases; unmatched junction bases: 10. CDR3 DNA: TGCAGCGGAACCTACAGGGGTTTGTACAATGAGCAGTTCTTC. This gives the protein CSGTYRGLYNEQFF.

There are many counts of this clonotype. The chain links TRBV7-6 to TRBJ2-7; D gene unclear. CDR1 is SGHVS, CDR2 FNYEAQ, per germline. The CDR3 runs 16 residues. The ends were cut back, 4 bases at V and 5 bases at J, with 21 bases in the middle. The CDR3: CASSSLFNGQEHEQYF. In nucleotides, the CDR3 is TGTGCCAGCAGCTCCCTCTTTAACGGCCAAGAGCACGAGCAGTACTTC.

This clonotype was seen ten or more times. The chain uses TRBV12-3 or TRBV12-4 and TRBJ2-2; perhaps TRBD2 as D (6 bases). V was pared by 3 bases and J by 0 bases, with 11 bases between. This CDR3 contains 16 residues. The CDR3 DNA follows: TGTGCCAGCAGTTTGGAGGGGCCCGCGAACACCGGGGAGCTGTTTTTT. This sequence encodes CASSLEGPANTGELFF.

V is TRBV20-1 and J is TRBJ2-1; 8 nucleotides align to TRBD2. Germline-derived CDR1 and CDR2 are DFQATT and SNEGSKA (reference sequence). The CDR3 is 14 amino acids. V dropped 6 bases and J dropped 2; count of bases not matched to a gene: 6. CDR3 in DNA: TGCAGTGCAACTAGCGGAGCGACCTACAATGAGCAGTTCTTC. Translation: CSATSGATYNEQFF.

The chain joins TRBV6-1 to TRBJ2-5; the D is unclear. V lost 1 base and J lost 7, with 10 bases in between. CDR3 length equals 13 residues. Germline CDR1 reads MNHNS; CDR2 reads SASEGT. CDR3 coding DNA: TGTGCCAGCAGTGAAGATAACACGGTGACCCAGTACTTC. Encoded protein: CASSEDNTVTQYF.

This clonotype is a singleton in its sample. The chain employs TRBV11-2 and TRBJ2-3; 10 bases map to TRBD2. This CDR3 comprises 21 residues. V was pared by 4 bases and J by 3 bases, with 22 bases of the junction left unmatched. The germline V gene encodes CDR1 SGHAT and CDR2 FQNNGV. The DNA for the CDR3 is TGTGCCAGCAGCTCCATTCGAGAAGGACTAGCGGAGCCGTTCCGGACAGATACGCAGTATTTT. This gives the protein CASSSIREGLAEPFRTDTQYF.